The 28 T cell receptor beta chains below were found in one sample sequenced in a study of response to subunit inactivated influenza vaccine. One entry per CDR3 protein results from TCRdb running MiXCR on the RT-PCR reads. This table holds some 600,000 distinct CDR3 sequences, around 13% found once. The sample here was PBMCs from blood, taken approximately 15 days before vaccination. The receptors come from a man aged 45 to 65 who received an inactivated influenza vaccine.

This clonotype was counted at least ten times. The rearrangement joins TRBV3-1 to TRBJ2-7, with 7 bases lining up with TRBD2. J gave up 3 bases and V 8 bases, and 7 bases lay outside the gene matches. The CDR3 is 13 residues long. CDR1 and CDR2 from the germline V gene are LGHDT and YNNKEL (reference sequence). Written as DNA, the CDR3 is TGTGCCAGCTCGAGACTAGCTAGCTACGAGCAGTACTTC. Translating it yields CASSRLASYEQYF.

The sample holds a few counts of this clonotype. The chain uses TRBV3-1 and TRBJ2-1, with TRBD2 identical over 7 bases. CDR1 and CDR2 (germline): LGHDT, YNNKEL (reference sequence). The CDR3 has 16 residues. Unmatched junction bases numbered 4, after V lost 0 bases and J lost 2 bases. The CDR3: CASSQETSMPYNEQFF. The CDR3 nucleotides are TGTGCCAGCAGCCAAGAGACTAGCATGCCCTACAATGAGCAGTTCTTC.

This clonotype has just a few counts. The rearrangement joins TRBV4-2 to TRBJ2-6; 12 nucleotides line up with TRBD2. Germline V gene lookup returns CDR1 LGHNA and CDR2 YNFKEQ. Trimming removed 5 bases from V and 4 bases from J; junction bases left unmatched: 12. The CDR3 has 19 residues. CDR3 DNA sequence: TGTGCCAGCAGCGAAATACTAGCGGGGGGAACGGGAGGGGCCAACGTCCTGACTTTC. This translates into CASSEILAGGTGGANVLTF.

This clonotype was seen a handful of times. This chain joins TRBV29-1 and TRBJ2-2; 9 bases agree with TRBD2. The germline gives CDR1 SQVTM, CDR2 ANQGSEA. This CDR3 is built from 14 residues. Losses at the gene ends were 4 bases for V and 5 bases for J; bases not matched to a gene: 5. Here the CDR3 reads CSVAAGGPTGELFF. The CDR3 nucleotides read TGCAGCGTTGCCGCGGGAGGGCCAACCGGGGAGCTGTTTTTT.

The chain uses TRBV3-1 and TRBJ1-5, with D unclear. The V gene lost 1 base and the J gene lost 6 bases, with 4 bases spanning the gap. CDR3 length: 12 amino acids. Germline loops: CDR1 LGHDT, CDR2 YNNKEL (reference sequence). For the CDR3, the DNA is TGTGCCAGCAGCCAAGGAGCTCAGCCCCAGCATTTT. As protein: CASSQGAQPQHF.

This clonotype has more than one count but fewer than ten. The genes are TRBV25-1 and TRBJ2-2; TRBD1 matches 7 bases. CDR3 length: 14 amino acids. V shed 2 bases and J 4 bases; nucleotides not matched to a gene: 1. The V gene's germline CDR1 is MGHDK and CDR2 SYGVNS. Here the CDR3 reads CASSEPGGTGELFF. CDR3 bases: TGTGCCAGCAGTGAACCAGGGGGCACCGGGGAGCTGTTTTTT. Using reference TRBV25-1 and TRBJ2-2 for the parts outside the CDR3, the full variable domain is EADIYQTPRYLVIGTGKKITLECSQTMGHDKMYWYQQDPGMELHLIHYSYGVNSTEKGDLSSESTVSRIRTEHFPLTLESARPSHTSQYLCASSEPGGTGELFFGEGSRLTVL.

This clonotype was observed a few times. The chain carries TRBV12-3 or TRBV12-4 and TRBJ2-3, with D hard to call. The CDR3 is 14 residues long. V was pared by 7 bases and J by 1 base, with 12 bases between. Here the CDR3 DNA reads TGTGCCAGCAAAGAAAGGGAAGGCACAGATACGCAGTATTTT. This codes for CASKEREGTDTQYF.

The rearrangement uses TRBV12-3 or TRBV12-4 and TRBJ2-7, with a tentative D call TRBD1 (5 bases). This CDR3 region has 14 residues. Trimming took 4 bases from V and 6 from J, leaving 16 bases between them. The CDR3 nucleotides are TGTGCCAGCAGTTCGTTCAGGGCCCCGGGCGAGCAGTACTTC. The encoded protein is CASSSFRAPGEQYF.

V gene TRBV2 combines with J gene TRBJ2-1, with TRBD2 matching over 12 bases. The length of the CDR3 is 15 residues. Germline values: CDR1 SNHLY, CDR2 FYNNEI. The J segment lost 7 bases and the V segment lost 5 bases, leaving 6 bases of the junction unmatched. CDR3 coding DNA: TGTGCCAGCAGTCGACTAGCGGGAGAGAGGAATGAGCAGTTCTTC. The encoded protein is CASSRLAGERNEQFF.

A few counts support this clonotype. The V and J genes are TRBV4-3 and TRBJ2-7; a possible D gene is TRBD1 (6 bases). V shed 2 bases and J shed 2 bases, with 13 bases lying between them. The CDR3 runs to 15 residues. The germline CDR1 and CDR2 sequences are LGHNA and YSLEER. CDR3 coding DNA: TGCGCCAGCAGCCAAAGCCCCCAGGGGACCTACGAGCAGTACTTC. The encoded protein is CASSQSPQGTYEQYF.

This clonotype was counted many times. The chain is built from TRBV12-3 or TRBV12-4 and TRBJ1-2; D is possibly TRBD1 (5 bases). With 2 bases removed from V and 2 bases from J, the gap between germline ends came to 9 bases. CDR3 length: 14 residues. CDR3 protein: CASSLTGVNYGYTF. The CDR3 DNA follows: TGTGCCAGCAGTTTAACAGGAGTGAACTATGGCTACACCTTC.

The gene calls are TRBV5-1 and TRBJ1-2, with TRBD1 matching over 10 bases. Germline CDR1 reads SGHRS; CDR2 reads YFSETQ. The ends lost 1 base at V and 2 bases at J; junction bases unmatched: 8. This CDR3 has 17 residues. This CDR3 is CASSLSGQGTLNYGYTF. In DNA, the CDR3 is TGCGCCAGCAGCTTGTCGGGACAGGGGACATTGAACTATGGCTACACCTTC.

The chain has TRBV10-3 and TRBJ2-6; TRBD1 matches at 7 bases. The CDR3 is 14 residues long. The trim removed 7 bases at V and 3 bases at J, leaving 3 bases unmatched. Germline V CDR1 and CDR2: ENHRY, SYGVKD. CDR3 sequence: CAINDRVGANVLTF. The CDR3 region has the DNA TGTGCCATCAACGACAGGGTTGGGGCCAACGTCCTGACTTTC.

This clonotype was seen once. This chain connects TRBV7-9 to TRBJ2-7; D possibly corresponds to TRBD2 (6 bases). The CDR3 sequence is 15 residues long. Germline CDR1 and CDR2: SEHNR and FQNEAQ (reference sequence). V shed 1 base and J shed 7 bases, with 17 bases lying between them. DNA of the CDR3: TGTGCCAGCAGCTTAGAGGGACTTCGCTCTGAGGAGCAGTACTTC. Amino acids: CASSLEGLRSEEQYF.

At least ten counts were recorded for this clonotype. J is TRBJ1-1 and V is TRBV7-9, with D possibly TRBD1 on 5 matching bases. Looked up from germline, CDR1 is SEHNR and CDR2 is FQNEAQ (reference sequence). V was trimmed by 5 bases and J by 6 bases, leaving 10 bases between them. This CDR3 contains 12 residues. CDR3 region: CASSPGFPEAFF. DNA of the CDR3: TGTGCCAGCAGCCCAGGGTTTCCTGAAGCTTTCTTT.

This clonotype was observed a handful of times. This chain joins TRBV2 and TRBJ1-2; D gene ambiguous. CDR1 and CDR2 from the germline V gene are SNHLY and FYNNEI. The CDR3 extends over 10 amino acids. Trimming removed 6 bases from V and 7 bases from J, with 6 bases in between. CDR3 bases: TGTGCCAGCAGGGAGGTTGGCTACACCTTC. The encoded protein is CASREVGYTF. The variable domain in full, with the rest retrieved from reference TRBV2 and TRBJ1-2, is EPEVTQTPSHQVTQMGQEVILRCVPISNHLYFYWYRQILGQKVEFLVSFYNNEISEKSEIFDDQFSVERPDGSNFTLKIRSTKLEDSAMYFCASREVGYTFGSGTRLTVV.

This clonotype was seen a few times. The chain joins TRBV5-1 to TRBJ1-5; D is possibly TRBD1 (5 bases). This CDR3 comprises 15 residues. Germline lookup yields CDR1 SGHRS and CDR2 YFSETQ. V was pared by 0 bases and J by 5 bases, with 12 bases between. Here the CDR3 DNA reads TGCGCCAGCAGCTTGGATGGACGGGGGGATCAGCCCCAGCATTTT. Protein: CASSLDGRGDQPQHF.

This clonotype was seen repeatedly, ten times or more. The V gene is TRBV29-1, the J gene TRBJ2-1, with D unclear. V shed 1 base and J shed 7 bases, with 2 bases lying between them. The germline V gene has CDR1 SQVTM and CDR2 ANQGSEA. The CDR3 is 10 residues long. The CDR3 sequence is CSVEGNEQFF. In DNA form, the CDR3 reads TGCAGCGTTGAAGGGAATGAGCAGTTCTTC.

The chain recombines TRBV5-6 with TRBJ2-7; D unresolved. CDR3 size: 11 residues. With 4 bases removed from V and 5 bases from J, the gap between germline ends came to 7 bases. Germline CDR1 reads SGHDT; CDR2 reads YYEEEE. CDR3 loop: CASSRINEQYF. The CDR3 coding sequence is TGTGCCAGCAGCCGCATTAACGAGCAGTACTTC. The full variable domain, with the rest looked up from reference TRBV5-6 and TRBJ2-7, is DAGVTQSPTHLIKTRGQQVTLRCSPKSGHDTVSWYQQALGQGPQFIFQYYEEEERQRGNFPDRFSGHQFPNYSSELNVNALLLGDSALYLCASSRINEQYFGPGTRLTVT.

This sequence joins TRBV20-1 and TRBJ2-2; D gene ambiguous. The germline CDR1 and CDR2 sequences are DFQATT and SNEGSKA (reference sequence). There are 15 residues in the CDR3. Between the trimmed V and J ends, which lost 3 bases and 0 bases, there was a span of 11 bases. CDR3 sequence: CSARVSGTNTGELFF. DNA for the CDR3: TGCAGTGCTAGGGTTTCTGGGACGAACACCGGGGAGCTGTTTTTT.

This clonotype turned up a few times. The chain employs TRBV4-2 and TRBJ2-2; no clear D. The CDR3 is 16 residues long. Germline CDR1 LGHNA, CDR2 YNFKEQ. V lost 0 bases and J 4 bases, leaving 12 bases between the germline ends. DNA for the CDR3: TGTGCCAGCAGCCAAGAGTCGTTTGGGTTCACCGGGGAGCTGTTTTTT. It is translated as CASSQESFGFTGELFF.

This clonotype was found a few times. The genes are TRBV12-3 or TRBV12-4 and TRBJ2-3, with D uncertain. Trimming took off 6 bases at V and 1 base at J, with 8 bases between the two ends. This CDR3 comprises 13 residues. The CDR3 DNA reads TGTGCCAGCAGCCGCCGGGGCACAGATACGCAGTATTTT. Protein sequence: CASSRRGTDTQYF.

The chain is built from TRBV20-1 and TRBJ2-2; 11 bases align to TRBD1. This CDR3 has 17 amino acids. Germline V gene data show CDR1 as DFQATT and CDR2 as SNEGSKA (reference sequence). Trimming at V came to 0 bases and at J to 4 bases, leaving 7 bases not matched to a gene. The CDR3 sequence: CSARDGDRGRSTGELFF. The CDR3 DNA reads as TGCAGTGCTAGAGATGGGGACAGGGGGAGGAGCACCGGGGAGCTGTTTTTT.

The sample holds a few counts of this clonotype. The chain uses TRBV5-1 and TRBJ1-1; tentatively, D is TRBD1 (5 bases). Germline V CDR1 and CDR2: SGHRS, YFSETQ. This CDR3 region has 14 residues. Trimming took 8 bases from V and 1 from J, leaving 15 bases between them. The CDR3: CASSQGSPNTEAFF. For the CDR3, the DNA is TGCGCCAGTTCCCAGGGTTCCCCGAACACTGAAGCTTTCTTT.

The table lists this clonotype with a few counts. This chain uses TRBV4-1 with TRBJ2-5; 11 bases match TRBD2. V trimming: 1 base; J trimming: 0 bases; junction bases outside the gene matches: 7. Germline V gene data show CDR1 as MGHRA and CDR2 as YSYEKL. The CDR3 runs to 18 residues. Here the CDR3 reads CASSQGVSGGANQETQYF. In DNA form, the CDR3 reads TGCGCCAGCAGCCAAGGGGTTAGCGGGGGGGCCAACCAAGAGACCCAGTACTTC.

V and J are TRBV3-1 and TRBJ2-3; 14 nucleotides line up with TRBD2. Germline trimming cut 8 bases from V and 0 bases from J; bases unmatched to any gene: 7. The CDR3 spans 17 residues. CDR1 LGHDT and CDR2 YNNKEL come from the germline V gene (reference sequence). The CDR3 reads CASLGTSGGLSTDTQYF. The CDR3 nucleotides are TGTGCCAGCCTAGGGACTAGCGGGGGCCTCAGCACAGATACGCAGTATTTT.

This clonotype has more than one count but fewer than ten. For the CDR3, the DNA is TGCGCCAGCCGGGACAGGGGGCCCTTCAACTATGGCTACACCTTC. Residues: CASRDRGPFNYGYTF. V usage is TRBV5-1 and J usage is TRBJ1-2; 12 bases are a match to TRBD1. The length of the CDR3 is 15 residues. V gave up 7 bases and J gave up 2 bases; unmatched junction bases: 6. The germline V gene has CDR1 SGHRS and CDR2 YFSETQ.

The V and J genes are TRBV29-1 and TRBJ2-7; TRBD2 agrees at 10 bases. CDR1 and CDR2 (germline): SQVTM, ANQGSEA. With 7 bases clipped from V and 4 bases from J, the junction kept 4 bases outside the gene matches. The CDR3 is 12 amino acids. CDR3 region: CSGTSGEYEQYF. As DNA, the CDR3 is TGCAGCGGGACTAGCGGAGAATACGAGCAGTACTTC.